The clone carrying this T cell receptor beta chain was counted ten times or more. The target antigen is unknown. CDR1 and CDR2 from the germline V gene are SGHTA and FQGTGA. The length of the CDR3 is 14 residues. The V and J ends lost 3 bases and 5 bases respectively, with 13 bases between them. This specimen belongs to a study of regulatory T cells in long-lasting Graves disease. Study-wide results and caveats: Favored usage of TRBV28, TRBJ1-2 and TRBJ2-5 was recorded in persistent disease.

Time point given: newly diagnosed GD, antithyroid drugs for less than 3 months. RNA isolated from PBMCs was used to make the TCR library. Building the TCR beta libraries relied on iRepertoire HTBI primers, and CDR3 regions underwent Arm-PCR. TCRdb reprocessed the multiplex PCR reads with MiXCR, giving one entry per CDR3 protein. Counted here are roughly 500,000 distinct CDR3 sequences, less than 15% occurring once; the ten biggest clones make up roughly a tenth. These data are also associated with another study on T cells in Graves' hyperthyroidism and ophthalmopathy. That work adds: Peripheral blood also featured most of the thyroid clonotypes expanded above 0.001.

This TCR was sampled from a man in his thirties or forties with Graves disease. Sample: peripheral blood mononuclear cells (PBMCs), taken at new diagnosis, from a patient treated with antithyroid drugs. The V and J genes are TRBV7-3 and TRBJ1-1, with D possibly being TRBD1 (5 bases). The CDR3 DNA reads TGTGCCAGCAGCTTGGGAGGGGCGGGGACTGAAGCTTTCTTT. Its protein product is CASSLGGAGTEAFF.